The 2 T cell receptor beta chains in this list originate from one sample, sequenced in a study of beta chain features in type 1 diabetes. The study reverse transcribed the entire isolated RNA, so it sequenced expressed TCRB transcripts. Only in-frame clones appear in the TCRdb table, and some are missing; sequencing was by immunoSEQ multiplex PCR. Of hundreds of thousands of clones listed, 30% were seen once; the top ten hold 0.05% to 0.07%. Sequencing input: naive CD4+ T cells from blood. The receptors stem from a man aged 18-30 years in good health.

CDR3 sequence: CASSRGQIGVDTQYF. CDR3 nucleotides: TGTGCCAGCTCACGGGGACAGATCGGAGTAGATACGCAGTATTTT. The chain is built from TRBV18 and TRBJ2-3, with 7 bases that match TRBD1. Per germline, CDR1 KGHSH and CDR2 LQKENI. Trimming cost V 4 bases and J 5 bases; bases outside gene matches: 9. The CDR3 is made up of 15 amino acids. Supplemented by reference TRBV18 and TRBJ2-3, the full variable domain reads NAGVMQNPRHLVRRRGQEARLRCSPMKGHSHVYWYRQLPEEGLKFMVYLQKENIIDESGMPKERFSAEFPKEGPSILRIQQVVRGDSAAYFCASSRGQIGVDTQYFGPGTRLTVL.

The table lists this clone with a few counts. V and J are TRBV30 and TRBJ2-3; no clear D gene. V was cut by 0 bases and J by 2 bases, with 9 bases left in between. Germline CDR1 GTSNPN, CDR2 SVGIG (reference sequence). CDR3 length equals 14 residues. CDR3 coding DNA: TGTGCCTGGAGTGTTAGCCTGCTCACAGATACGCAGTATTTT. This sequence encodes CAWSVSLLTDTQYF.